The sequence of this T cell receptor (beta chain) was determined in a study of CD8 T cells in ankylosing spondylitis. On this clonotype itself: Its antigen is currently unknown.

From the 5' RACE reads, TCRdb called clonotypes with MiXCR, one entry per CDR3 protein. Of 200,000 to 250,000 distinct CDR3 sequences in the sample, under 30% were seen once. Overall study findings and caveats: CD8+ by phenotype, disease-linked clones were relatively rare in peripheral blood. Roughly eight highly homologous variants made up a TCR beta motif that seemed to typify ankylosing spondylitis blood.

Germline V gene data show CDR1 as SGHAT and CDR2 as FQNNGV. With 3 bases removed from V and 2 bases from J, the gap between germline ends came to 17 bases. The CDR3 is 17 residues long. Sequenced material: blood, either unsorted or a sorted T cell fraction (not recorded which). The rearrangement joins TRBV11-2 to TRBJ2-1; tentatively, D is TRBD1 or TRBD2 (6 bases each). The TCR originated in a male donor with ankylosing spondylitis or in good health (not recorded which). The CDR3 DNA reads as TGTGCCAGCAGCTTCCCCCGAGGGGGGTCGACCTACAATGAGCAGTTCTTC. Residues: CASSFPRGGSTYNEQFF. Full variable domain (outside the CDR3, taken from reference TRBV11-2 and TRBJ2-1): EAGVAQSPRYKIIEKRQSVAFWCNPISGHATLYWYQQILGQGPKLLIQFQNNGVVDDSQLPKDRFSAERLKGVDSTLKIQPAKLEDSAVYLCASSFPRGGSTYNEQFFGPGTRLTVL.